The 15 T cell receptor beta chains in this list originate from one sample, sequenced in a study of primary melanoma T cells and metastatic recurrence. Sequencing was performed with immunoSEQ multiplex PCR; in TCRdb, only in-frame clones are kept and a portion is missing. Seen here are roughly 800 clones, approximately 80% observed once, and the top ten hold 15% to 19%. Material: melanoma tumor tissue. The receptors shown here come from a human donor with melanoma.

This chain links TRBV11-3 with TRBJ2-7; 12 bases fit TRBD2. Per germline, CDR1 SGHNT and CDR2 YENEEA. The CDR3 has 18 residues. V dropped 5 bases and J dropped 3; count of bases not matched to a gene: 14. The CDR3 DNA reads TGTGCCAGCAGCCACCGACTAGCGGGAGACTTTAATCTCTACGAGCAGTACTTC. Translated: CASSHRLAGDFNLYEQYF.

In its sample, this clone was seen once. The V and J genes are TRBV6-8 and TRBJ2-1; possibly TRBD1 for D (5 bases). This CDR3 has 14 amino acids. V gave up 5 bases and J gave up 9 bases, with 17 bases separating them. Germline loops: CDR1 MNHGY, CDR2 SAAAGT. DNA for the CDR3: TGTGCCAGCAGTGGGGCCTTTGGGAATAGTGAGCAGTTCTTC. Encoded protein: CASSGAFGNSEQFF.

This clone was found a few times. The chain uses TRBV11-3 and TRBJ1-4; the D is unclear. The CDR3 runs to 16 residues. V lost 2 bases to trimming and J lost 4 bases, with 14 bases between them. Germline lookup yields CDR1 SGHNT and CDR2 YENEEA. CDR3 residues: CASSLSGQTFNEKLFF. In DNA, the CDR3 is TGTGCCAGCAGCTTAAGTGGTCAGACTTTTAATGAAAAACTGTTTTTT.

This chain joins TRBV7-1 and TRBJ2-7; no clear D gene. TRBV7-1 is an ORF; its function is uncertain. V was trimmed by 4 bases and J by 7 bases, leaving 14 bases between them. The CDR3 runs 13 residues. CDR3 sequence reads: CASSFPPLEEQYF. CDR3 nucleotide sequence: TGTGCCAGCAGCTTCCCCCCCCTGGAGGAGCAGTACTTC.

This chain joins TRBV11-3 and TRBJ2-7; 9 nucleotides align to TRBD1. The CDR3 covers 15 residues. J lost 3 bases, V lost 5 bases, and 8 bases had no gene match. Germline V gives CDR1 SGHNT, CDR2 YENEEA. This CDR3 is CASSPGTGNRYEQYF. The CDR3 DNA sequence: TGTGCCAGCAGCCCCGGGACAGGGAACCGCTACGAGCAGTACTTC. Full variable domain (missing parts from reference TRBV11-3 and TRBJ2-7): EAGVVQSPRYKIIEKKQPVAFWCNPISGHNTLYWYLQNLGQGPELLIRYENEEAVDDSQLPKDRFSAERLKGVDSTLKIQPAELGDSAVYLCASSPGTGNRYEQYFGPGTRLTVT.

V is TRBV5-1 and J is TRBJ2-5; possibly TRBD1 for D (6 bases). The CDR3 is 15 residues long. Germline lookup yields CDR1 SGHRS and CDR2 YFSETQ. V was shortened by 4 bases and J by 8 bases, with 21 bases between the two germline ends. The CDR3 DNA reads TGCGCCAGCAGCCCTACCCTGGGACAACCTGAAACCCAGTACTTC. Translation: CASSPTLGQPETQYF.

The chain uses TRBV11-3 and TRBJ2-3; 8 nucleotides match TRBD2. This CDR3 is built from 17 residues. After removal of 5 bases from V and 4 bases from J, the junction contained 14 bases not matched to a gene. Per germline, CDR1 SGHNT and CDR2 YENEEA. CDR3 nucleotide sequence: TGTGCCAGCAGCCTTAATCGATTTCGGGGGGGCGCAGATACGCAGTATTTT. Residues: CASSLNRFRGGADTQYF.

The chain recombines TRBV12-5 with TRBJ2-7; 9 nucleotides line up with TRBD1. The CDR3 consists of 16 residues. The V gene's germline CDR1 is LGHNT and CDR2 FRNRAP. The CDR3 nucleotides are TGTGCCAGCAACCAATCTAAGACAGGGGGAGACTACGAGCAGTACTTC. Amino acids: CASNQSKTGGDYEQYF.

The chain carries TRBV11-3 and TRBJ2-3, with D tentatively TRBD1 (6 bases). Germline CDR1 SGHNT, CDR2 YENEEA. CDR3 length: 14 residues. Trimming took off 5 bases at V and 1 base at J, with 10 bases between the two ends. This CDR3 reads CASSPRTGTDTQYF. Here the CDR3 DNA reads TGTGCCAGCAGCCCGAGGACAGGCACAGATACGCAGTATTTT.

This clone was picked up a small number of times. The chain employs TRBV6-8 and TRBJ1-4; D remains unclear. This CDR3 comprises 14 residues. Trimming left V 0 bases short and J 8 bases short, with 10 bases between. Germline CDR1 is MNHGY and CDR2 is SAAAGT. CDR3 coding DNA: TGTGCCAGCAGTTACTCGGAGGGAAGGGAAAAACTGTTTTTT. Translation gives CASSYSEGREKLFF.

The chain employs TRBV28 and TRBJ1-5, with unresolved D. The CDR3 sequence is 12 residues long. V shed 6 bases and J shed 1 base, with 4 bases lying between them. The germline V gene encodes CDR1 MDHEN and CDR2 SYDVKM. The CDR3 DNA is TGTGCCAGCAGGGACAGCAATCAGCCCCAGCATTTT. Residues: CASRDSNQPQHF.

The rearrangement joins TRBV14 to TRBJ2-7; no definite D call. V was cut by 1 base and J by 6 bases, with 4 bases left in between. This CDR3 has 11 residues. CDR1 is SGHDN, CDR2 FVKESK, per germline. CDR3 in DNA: TGTGCCAGCAGCCAAGGAGGCGAGCAGTACTTC. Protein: CASSQGGEQYF. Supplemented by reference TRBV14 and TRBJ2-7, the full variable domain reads EAGVTQFPSHSVIEKGQTVTLRCDPISGHDNLYWYRRVMGKEIKFLLHFVKESKQDESGMPNNRFLAERTGGTYSTLKVQPAELEDSGVYFCASSQGGEQYFGPGTRLTVT.

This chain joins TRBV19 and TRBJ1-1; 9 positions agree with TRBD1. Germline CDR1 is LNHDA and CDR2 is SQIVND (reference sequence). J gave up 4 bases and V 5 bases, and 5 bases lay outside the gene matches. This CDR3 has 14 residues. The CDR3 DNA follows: TGTGCCAGTAGTGGGACAGGGAGGGTCACTGAAGCTTTCTTT. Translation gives CASSGTGRVTEAFF.

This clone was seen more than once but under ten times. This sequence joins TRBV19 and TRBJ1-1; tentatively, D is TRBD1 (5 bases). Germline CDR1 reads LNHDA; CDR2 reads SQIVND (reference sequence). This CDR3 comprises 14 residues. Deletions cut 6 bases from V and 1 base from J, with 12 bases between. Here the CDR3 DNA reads TGTGCCAGTAGCGATAGGGGACCGAACACTGAAGCTTTCTTT. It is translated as CASSDRGPNTEAFF.

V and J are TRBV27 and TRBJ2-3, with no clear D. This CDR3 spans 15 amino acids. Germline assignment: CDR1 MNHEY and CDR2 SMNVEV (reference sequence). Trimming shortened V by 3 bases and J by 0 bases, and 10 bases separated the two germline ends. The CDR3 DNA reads TGTGCCAGCAGTTTGCATCGGGTGAGCACAGATACGCAGTATTTT. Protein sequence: CASSLHRVSTDTQYF.